A selection of T cell receptor beta chains follows, all from one sample in a study of early T cells in non-severe SARS-CoV-2 infection. MiXCR, applied by TCRdb to the 5' RACE reads, yields one record per CDR3 protein. The sample lists 50,000 to 75,000 distinct CDR3 sequences, more than 7% occurring once. Sequencing used whole blood, obtained at baseline. All receptors come from an adult who was a healthcare worker with PCR-confirmed SARS-CoV-2 infection or an uninfected control (not recorded which). Each CDR3 is given with its conserved first and last residue. D genes are given only for firm matches. Rows give clone size only sometimes, using once, few, many, or a class for an expanded clone.

j_call clone_size d_call v_call cdr3_aa cdr3_nt
TRBJ2-4 few TRBD1 TRBV5-6 CASSSGTENIQYF TGTGCCAGCAGCTCGGGGACAGAAAACATTCAGTACTTC
TRBJ1-3 - - TRBV4-3 CASSEQGLRGNTIYF TGCGCCAGCAGCGAACAGGGTCTCCGTGGAAACACCATATATTTT
TRBJ2-2 many - TRBV24-1 CATSGAIPGELFF TGTGCCACCAGTGGAGCGATTCCCGGGGAGCTGTTTTTT
TRBJ2-4 - - TRBV12-3/TRBV12-4 CASSPRLRWNIQYF TGTGCCAGCAGCCCCCGCCTCAGGTGGAACATTCAGTACTTC
TRBJ2-1 many - TRBV5-1 CASSLIGVEQFF TGCGCCAGCAGCTTGATCGGGGTTGAGCAGTTCTTC
TRBJ1-6 many TRBD1 TRBV6-6 CASIRDSLSSYNSPLHF TGTGCCAGCATCCGGGACAGCCTAAGCTCCTATAATTCACCCCTCCACTTT
TRBJ2-2 - - TRBV29-1 CSVDRGNTGELFF TGCAGCGTTGATCGGGGAAACACCGGGGAGCTGTTTTTT
TRBJ1-5 - - TRBV5-1 CASSLGSEGNQPQHF TGCGCCAGCAGCTTAGGCTCAGAGGGCAATCAGCCCCAGCATTTT
TRBJ2-5 - TRBD2 TRBV5-5 CGSSLEAGGPQQETQYF TGTGGCAGCAGCTTGGAGGCGGGAGGGCCCCAACAAGAGACCCAGTACTTC
TRBJ2-4 many TRBD2 TRBV11-2 CASRNTPGTSGEAIQYF TGTGCCAGCAGAAACACACCCGGGACTAGCGGGGAAGCTATTCAGTACTTC
TRBJ2-3 few - TRBV18 CASSPPTNTDTQYF TGTGCCAGCTCTCCTCCCACTAACACAGATACGCAGTATTTT
TRBJ1-2 few - TRBV27 CASSFGRGTNYGYTF TGTGCCAGCAGTTTCGGCAGGGGAACCAACTATGGCTACACCTTC
TRBJ2-2 - TRBD2 TRBV11-2 CASRPTSGNTGELFF TGTGCCAGCAGACCGACTAGCGGGAACACCGGGGAGCTGTTTTTT
TRBJ2-7 few TRBD2 TRBV20-1 CSAKGLASTLSYEQYF TGCAGTGCTAAAGGACTAGCGAGCACGCTATCCTACGAGCAGTACTTC
TRBJ1-1 few TRBD1 TRBV7-9 CASSWGQIATEAFF TGTGCCAGCAGCTGGGGACAGATAGCCACTGAAGCTTTCTTT
TRBJ2-1 many - TRBV6-2/TRBV6-3 CASSYTRGNEQFF TGTGCCAGCAGTTACACCCGTGGGAACGAGCAGTTCTTC
TRBJ1-4 few - TRBV9 CASSVGVSGKLFF TGTGCCAGCAGCGTAGGGGTATCTGGAAAACTGTTTTTT
TRBJ1-6 many - TRBV7-9 CASSLDSGIHSPLHF TGTGCCAGCAGCTTAGATTCGGGTATCCATTCACCCCTCCACTTT
TRBJ2-7 - - TRBV11-2 CASSLRSSYEQYF TGTGCCAGCAGCTTACGGAGCTCCTACGAGCAGTACTTC
TRBJ2-2 - TRBD1 TRBV11-1 CASSKLTGDVGELFF TGTGCCAGCAGTAAACTTACAGGGGATGTCGGGGAGCTGTTTTTT
TRBJ2-2 many - TRBV11-2 CASSLDLGRLTGELFF TGTGCCAGCAGCTTAGATCTGGGACGGCTTACCGGGGAGCTGTTTTTT
TRBJ2-1 many TRBD2 TRBV20-1 CSARGVGREVYNEQFF TGCAGTGCTCGCGGAGTTGGGCGGGAGGTTTACAATGAGCAGTTCTTC
TRBJ2-1 many - TRBV7-8 CASTLIGNSGGWNEQFF TGTGCCAGCACCTTAATCGGAAATAGCGGAGGTTGGAATGAGCAGTTCTTC
TRBJ2-1 many - TRBV12-3/TRBV12-4 CASMGGWPYNEQFF TGTGCCAGCATGGGCGGGTGGCCCTACAATGAGCAGTTCTTC
TRBJ2-7 many - TRBV6-2/TRBV6-3 CASSYSGTQLAEQYF TGTGCCAGCAGTTACAGCGGGACACAACTCGCCGAGCAGTACTTC
TRBJ1-1 many - TRBV6-2/TRBV6-3 CASSYGLTEAFF TGTGCCAGCAGTTACGGGCTCACTGAAGCTTTCTTT
TRBJ2-2 few TRBD1 TRBV7-3 CASSPSAPGQGFIGELFF TGTGCCAGCAGCCCATCGGCACCGGGACAGGGCTTCATCGGGGAGCTGTTTTTT
TRBJ2-5 few - TRBV9 CASSVERRPGTQYF TGTGCCAGCAGCGTAGAGAGGAGGCCGGGGACCCAGTACTTC
TRBJ1-2 many TRBD1 TRBV29-1 CSVEAPGGALTYGYTF TGCAGCGTTGAAGCGCCAGGGGGCGCCTTGACCTATGGCTACACCTTC
TRBJ2-4 many - TRBV21-1 CASSNIQGRKNIQYF TGTGCCAGCAGCAACATACAGGGTAGGAAAAACATTCAGTACTTC
TRBJ2-7 many - TRBV2 CASSRDVTYEQYF TGTGCCAGCAGTCGGGACGTAACCTACGAGCAGTACTTC